This T cell receptor beta chain was identified during a study of T cells in Graves' hyperthyroidism and ophthalmopathy. Study findings and constraints: Stable hyperthyroidism and ophthalmopathy were separated using 13 V-J signatures.

Concerning this clonotype: Its specificity is unknown.

Graves' hyperthyroidism showing no ophthalmopathy progression within 18 months was considered stable. Roughly 10 ml of fresh peripheral blood supplied the PBMCs. What was amplified from RNA transcripts were TCR beta CDR3 regions. Using the HTBI primer set, a first-round RT-PCR was run on the TCR CDR3. TCRdb recomputed calls from the multiplex PCR reads with MiXCR, one row per CDR3 protein. Found here are 500,000 to 600,000 distinct CDR3 sequences, over 15% of them singletons; the top ten hold around 19%. CDR3 length: 16 residues. In germline, CDR1 is LGHNA, CDR2 YNFKEQ. V shed 3 bases, J shed 5 bases, and the junction held 12 bases outside the gene matches.

The chain uses TRBV4-2 and TRBJ2-5, with 7 bases matching TRBD2. The TCR comes from a woman aged 18 to 35 with Graves' hyperthyroidism. Sequencing was performed on blood. CDR3 bases: TGTGCCAGCAGCCAGGAAAGCGGGGCGGCGGGGGAGACCCAGTACTTC. It translates to CASSQESGAAGETQYF.